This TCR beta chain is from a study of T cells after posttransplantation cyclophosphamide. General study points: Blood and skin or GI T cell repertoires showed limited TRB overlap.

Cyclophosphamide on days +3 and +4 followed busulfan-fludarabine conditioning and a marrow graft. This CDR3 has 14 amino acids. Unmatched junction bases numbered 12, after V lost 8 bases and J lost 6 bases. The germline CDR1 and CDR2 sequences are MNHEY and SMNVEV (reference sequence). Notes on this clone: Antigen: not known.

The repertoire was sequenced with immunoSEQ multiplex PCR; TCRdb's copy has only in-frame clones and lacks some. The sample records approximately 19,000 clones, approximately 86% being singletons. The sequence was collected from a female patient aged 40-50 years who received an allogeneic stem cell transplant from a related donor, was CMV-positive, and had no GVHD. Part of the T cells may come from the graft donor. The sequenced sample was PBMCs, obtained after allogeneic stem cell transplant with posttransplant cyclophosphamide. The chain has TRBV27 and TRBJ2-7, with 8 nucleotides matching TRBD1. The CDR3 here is CASGFRGQASEQYF. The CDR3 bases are TGTGCCAGCGGCTTCAGGGGGCAAGCTAGCGAGCAGTACTTC.